Listed below are T cell receptor beta chains from one sample, sequenced in a study of blood T cell repertoires in COVID-19. The assay was immunoSEQ multiplex PCR, and TCRdb's table has in-frame clones only and misses some. Of 100,000 or so clones listed, more than 80% are singletons. Input material: peripheral blood. These receptor sequences come from a woman aged 65 to 85 with acute or convalescent COVID-19. Both conserved end residues are part of each CDR3. A D gene is named only where the DNA matches it firmly. Only some rows state a clone size, as once, few, many or a class for expanded clones.

d_gene: TRBD1; v_gene: TRBV5-1; j_gene: TRBJ1-1; abundance: -; CDR3aa: CASSAQGAQGTEAFF; CDR3nt: TGCGCCAGCAGCGCACAGGGGGCGCAGGGCACTGAAGCTTTCTTT
d_gene: TRBD2; v_gene: TRBV13; j_gene: TRBJ2-3; abundance: once; CDR3aa: CASSPSSIAGSSTDTQYF; CDR3nt: TGTGCCAGCAGCCCATCCTCAATAGCGGGGAGTAGCACAGATACGCAGTATTTT
d_gene: -; v_gene: TRBV3-1/TRBV3-2; j_gene: TRBJ1-5; abundance: -; CDR3aa: CASSQGQSGPQHF; CDR3nt: TGTGCCAGCAGCCAAGGGCAATCAGGACCCCAGCATTTT
d_gene: TRBD1; v_gene: TRBV7-2; j_gene: TRBJ1-2; abundance: -; CDR3aa: CASSLGTDTFYGYTF; CDR3nt: TGTGCCAGCAGCTTGGGGACAGACACTTTCTATGGCTACACCTTC
d_gene: -; v_gene: TRBV7-7; j_gene: TRBJ2-2; abundance: few; CDR3aa: CASTPGAGELFF; CDR3nt: TGTGCCAGCACCCCCGGGGCCGGGGAGCTGTTTTTT
d_gene: TRBD2; v_gene: TRBV12-3/TRBV12-4; j_gene: TRBJ2-1; abundance: once; CDR3aa: CASSAGGVEQFF; CDR3nt: TGTGCCAGCAGCGCGGGAGGGGTTGAGCAGTTCTTC
d_gene: TRBD1; v_gene: TRBV24-1; j_gene: TRBJ2-1; abundance: -; CDR3aa: CATSDPGTGDNEQFF; CDR3nt: TGTGCCACCAGTGACCCCGGGACAGGGGACAATGAGCAGTTCTTC
d_gene: -; v_gene: TRBV19; j_gene: TRBJ2-7; abundance: -; CDR3aa: CASSMGGAPYYEQYF; CDR3nt: TGTGCCAGTAGTATGGGGGGTGCCCCCTATTACGAGCAGTACTTC
d_gene: -; v_gene: TRBV30; j_gene: TRBJ2-2; abundance: -; CDR3aa: CAWNSQGTGELFF; CDR3nt: TGTGCCTGGAACTCGCAGGGCACCGGGGAGCTGTTTTTT
d_gene: -; v_gene: TRBV2; j_gene: TRBJ1-5; abundance: -; CDR3aa: CASSDGGLQPQHF; CDR3nt: TGTGCCAGCAGTGACGGAGGGTTGCAGCCCCAGCATTTT